This T cell receptor (beta chain) was sequenced during a study of cytomegalovirus exposure and HLA in healthy donors. General study points: Researchers counted 164 TCR beta chains as cytomegalovirus-associated. In vitro checks showed that a few CMV-associated chains really do target CMV antigens. Reports credit the classifier with highly specific, highly sensitive diagnosis of cytomegalovirus status.

Germline V gene data show CDR1 as SGHRS and CDR2 as YFSETQ. With 3 bases removed from V and 6 bases from J, the gap between germline ends came to 17 bases. This CDR3 comprises 15 residues. On this clone itself: The antigen remains undetermined.

The PCR contained 60 Vbeta and 13 Jbeta primers. Clones were read by immunoSEQ multiplex PCR, and TCRdb kept only the in-frame ones, dropping some. The sample holds 150,000 or so clones; roughly 84% are singletons and the top ten take around 0.97%. This receptor was identified in a man aged 25 to 40 in good health and CMV-seronegative. The chain recombines TRBV5-1 with TRBJ2-3; a possible D gene is TRBD2 (7 bases). Sequences were obtained from PBMCs. CDR3 in DNA: TGCGCCAGCAGCTGGAGGGGGGGACCAGAGGATACGCAGTATTTT. Protein product: CASSWRGGPEDTQYF.